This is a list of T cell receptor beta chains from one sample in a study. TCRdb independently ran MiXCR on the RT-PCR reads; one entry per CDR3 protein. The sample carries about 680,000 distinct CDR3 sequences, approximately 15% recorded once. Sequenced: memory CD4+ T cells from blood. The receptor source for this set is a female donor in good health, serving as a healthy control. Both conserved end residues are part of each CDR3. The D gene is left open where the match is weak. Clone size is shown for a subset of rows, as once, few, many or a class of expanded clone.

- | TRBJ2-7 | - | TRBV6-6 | CASNSVSSYEQYF | TGTGCCAGCAATTCAGTAAGCTCCTACGAGCAGTACTTC
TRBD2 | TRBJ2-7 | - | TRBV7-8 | CASSSYSGTSYEQYF | TGTGCCAGCAGCTCCTATAGCGGGACTAGCTACGAGCAGTACTTC
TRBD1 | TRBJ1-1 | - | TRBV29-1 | CSYRTGGTEAFF | TGCAGCTACCGGACAGGGGGCACTGAAGCTTTCTTT
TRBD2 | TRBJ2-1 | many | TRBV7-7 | CASSSGTSGTYNEQFF | TGTGCCAGCAGCTCCGGGACTAGCGGAACATACAATGAGCAGTTCTTC
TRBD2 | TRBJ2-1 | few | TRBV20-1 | CSATGTSGASSYNEQFF | TGCAGTGCGACCGGGACTAGCGGGGCCAGCTCCTACAATGAGCAGTTCTTC
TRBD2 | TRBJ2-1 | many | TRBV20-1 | CSAQRGGLDEQFF | TGCAGTGCCCAGCGGGGGGGCCTGGATGAGCAGTTCTTC
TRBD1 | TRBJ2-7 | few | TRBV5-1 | CASSLDRGSEQYF | TGCGCCAGCAGCCTTGACAGGGGTAGTGAGCAGTACTTC
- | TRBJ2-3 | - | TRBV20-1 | CSARDAGAADTQYF | TGCAGTGCTAGAGATGCCGGGGCGGCAGATACGCAGTATTTT
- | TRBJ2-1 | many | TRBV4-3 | CASSQDDEQFF | TGCGCCAGCAGCCAAGATGATGAGCAGTTCTTC
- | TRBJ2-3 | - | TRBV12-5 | CASGYGTDTQYF | TGTGCTAGTGGTTACGGGACAGATACGCAGTATTTT
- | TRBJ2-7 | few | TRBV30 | CAWSVTEQYF | TGTGCCTGGAGTGTAACCGAGCAGTACTTC
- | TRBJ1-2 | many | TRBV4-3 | CASSQVGVAYGYTF | TGCGCCAGCAGCCAAGTCGGCGTCGCCTATGGCTACACCTTC
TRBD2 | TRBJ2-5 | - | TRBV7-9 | CASLGLEREETQYF | TGTGCCAGCCTCGGACTAGAGCGAGAAGAGACCCAGTACTTC
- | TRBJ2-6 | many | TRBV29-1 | CSVEGGNGANVLTF | TGCAGCGTTGAAGGGGGGAACGGGGCCAACGTCCTGACTTTC
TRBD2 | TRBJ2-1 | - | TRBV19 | CASSRRTSENEQFF | TGTGCCAGTAGTCGTCGGACTAGCGAAAATGAGCAGTTCTTC
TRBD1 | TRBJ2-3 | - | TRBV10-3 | CAISESRTGPTDTQYF | TGTGCCATCAGTGAGTCCCGGACAGGGCCCACAGATACGCAGTATTTT
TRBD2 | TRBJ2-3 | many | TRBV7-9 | CASSPLPGGITDTQYF | TGTGCCAGCAGCCCTCTCCCGGGAGGGATCACAGATACGCAGTATTTT
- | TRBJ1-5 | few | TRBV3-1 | CASSQQPGGQPQHF | TGTGCCAGCAGCCAACAACCGGGGGGTCAGCCCCAGCATTTT
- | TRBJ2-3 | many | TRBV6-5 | CASSPTDFPDTQYF | TGTGCCAGCAGCCCTACCGACTTCCCAGATACGCAGTATTTT
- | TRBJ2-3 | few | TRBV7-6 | CASSLRADLSTDTQYF | TGTGCCAGCAGCCTAAGAGCGGATCTGTCTACAGATACGCAGTATTTT
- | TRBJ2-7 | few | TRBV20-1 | CSAGGLDWVSEQYF | TGCAGTGCTGGGGGGCTGGACTGGGTCTCCGAGCAGTACTTC
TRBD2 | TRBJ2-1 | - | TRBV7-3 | CASSLTSGRDHEQFF | TGTGCCAGCAGCTTAACTAGCGGGCGGGACCATGAGCAGTTCTTC
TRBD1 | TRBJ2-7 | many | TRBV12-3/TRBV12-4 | CASSWGTGGISQYF | TGTGCCAGCAGCTGGGGGACAGGGGGCATCTCGCAGTACTTC
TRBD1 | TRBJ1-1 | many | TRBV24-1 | CATRRQGGPDLDTEAFF | TGTGCCACCAGAAGACAGGGTGGGCCTGATTTGGACACTGAAGCTTTCTTT
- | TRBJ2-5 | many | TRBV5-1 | CASSLDSQETQYF | TGTGCCAGCAGCTTGGACAGTCAAGAGACCCAGTACTTC
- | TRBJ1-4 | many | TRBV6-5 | CASSSGGATNEKLFF | TGTGCCAGCAGTTCTGGAGGGGCAACTAATGAAAAACTGTTTTTT
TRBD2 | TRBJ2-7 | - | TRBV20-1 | CSATSGTVSYEQYF | TGCAGTGCTACTAGCGGGACGGTCTCCTACGAGCAGTACTTC
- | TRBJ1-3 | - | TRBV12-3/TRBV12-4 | CASTKGGLYSGNTIYF | TGTGCCAGCACCAAAGGGGGGCTTTACTCTGGAAACACCATATATTTT
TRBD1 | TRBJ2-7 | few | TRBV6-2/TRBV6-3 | CASSYRGQRYEQYF | TGTGCCAGCAGTTACCGGGGACAGAGATACGAGCAGTACTTC
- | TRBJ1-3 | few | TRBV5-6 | CASSPGLGNTIYF | TGTGCCAGCAGCCCGGGACTTGGAAACACCATATATTTT
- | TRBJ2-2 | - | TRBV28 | CAAHRPGTGELFF | TGTGCCGCCCACCGCCCGGGGACCGGGGAGCTGTTTTTT
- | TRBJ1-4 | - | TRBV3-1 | CASGQGLLDYEKLFF | TGTGCCAGCGGCCAGGGTTTGTTAGATTATGAAAAACTGTTTTTT
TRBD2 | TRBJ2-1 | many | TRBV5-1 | CASSLEVAGYNEQFF | TGCGCCAGCAGCTTGGAGGTAGCGGGATACAATGAGCAGTTCTTC
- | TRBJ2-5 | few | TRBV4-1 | CASSHPGGTAQETQYF | TGCGCCAGCAGCCACCCCGGGGGGACAGCACAAGAGACCCAGTACTTC
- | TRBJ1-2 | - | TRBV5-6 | CASSEYGAVAHGYTF | TGTGCCAGCAGCGAGTACGGGGCGGTCGCCCATGGCTACACCTTC
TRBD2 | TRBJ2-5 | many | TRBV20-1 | CSARGGTSGISETQYF | TGCAGTGCTAGAGGGGGGACTAGCGGGATTTCGGAGACCCAGTACTTC
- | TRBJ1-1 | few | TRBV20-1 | CSARTVGNTEAFF | TGCAGTGCTAGGACCGTGGGGAACACTGAAGCTTTCTTT
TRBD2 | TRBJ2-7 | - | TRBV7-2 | CASSQASGGPYEQYF | TGTGCCAGCAGCCAGGCGTCGGGAGGGCCTTACGAGCAGTACTTC
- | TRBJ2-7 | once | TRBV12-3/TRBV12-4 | CASSPRAEEQYF | TGTGCCAGCAGTCCCAGGGCGGAGGAGCAGTACTTC
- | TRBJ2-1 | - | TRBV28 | CASSSHGREDEQFF | TGTGCCAGCAGTTCCCACGGCAGGGAAGATGAGCAGTTCTTC
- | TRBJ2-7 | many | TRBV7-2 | CASSRQRSEQYF | TGTGCCAGCTCCCGACAGCGGAGCGAGCAGTACTTC
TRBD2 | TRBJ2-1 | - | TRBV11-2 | CASTTPGAGGGEQFF | TGTGCCAGCACCACGCCTGGAGCGGGAGGGGGTGAGCAGTTCTTC
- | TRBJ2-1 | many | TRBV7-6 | CASSLALLANYNEQFF | TGTGCCAGCAGCTTAGCCCTGCTAGCCAACTACAATGAGCAGTTCTTC